The clone carrying this TCR beta chain was seen only a few times. These data come from a study of T-cell memory formation after mild COVID-19. One entry per CDR3 protein results from TCRdb running MiXCR on the 5' RACE reads. Counted here are approximately 480,000 distinct CDR3 sequences, roughly 18% occurring once; the ten biggest clones make up roughly an eighth. This CDR3 spans 15 amino acids. The germline V gene has CDR1 SGHRS and CDR2 YFSETQ. The J segment lost 9 bases and the V segment lost 4 bases, leaving 6 bases of the junction unmatched. Sequencing was done on a sample of PBMCs or a T cell subset sorted from them (not recorded which). The V call is TRBV5-1, the J call TRBJ1-6; 11 bases are a match to TRBD1. This TCR was recovered from an adult woman who had mild COVID-19 (a few samples of this study predate the infection). Cell type and time point are not known. The CDR3 sequence: CASSNGQGAGSPLHF. The CDR3 coding sequence is TGCGCCAGCAGCAACGGACAGGGGGCCGGTTCACCCCTCCACTTT.